The 13 T cell receptor beta chains below all came from one sample that was sequenced in a study of blood T cells in healthy people across ages. A sample-barcoded 5' primer and a J-beta primer mix were used in a second PCR of roughly 7 to 11 cycles. TCRdb re-analysed the 5' RACE reads in MiXCR, keeping a single row per CDR3 protein. Here the sample spans over 550,000 distinct CDR3 sequences, about 30% being singletons. Input material: blood. The receptor source for this set is a woman older than 75 in good health.

This clonotype was counted ten times or more. V is TRBV20-1 and J is TRBJ2-1; D uncertain. The CDR3 runs to 13 residues. Per the germline V gene, CDR1 is DFQATT and CDR2 is SNEGSKA (reference sequence). Trimming shortened V by 0 bases and J by 8 bases, and 11 bases separated the two germline ends. The CDR3, as DNA: TGCAGTGCTAGAGACCCGTTTGTATATGAGCAGTTCTTC. Amino acid sequence: CSARDPFVYEQFF.

There are many counts of this clonotype. The gene calls are TRBV18 and TRBJ2-1; TRBD1 agrees at 7 bases. V was pared by 1 base and J by 5 bases, with 8 bases of the junction left unmatched. The CDR3 is made up of 16 amino acids. Germline CDR1 reads KGHSH; CDR2 reads LQKENI. The CDR3 loop reads CASSPLDRAVNNEQFF. DNA of the CDR3: TGTGCCAGCTCACCACTCGACAGGGCGGTCAACAATGAGCAGTTCTTC.

Regarding this clonotype: An end of the junction does not agree with germline; a read error may underlie this. This sequence joins TRBV7-2 and TRBJ1-2; the match to TRBD1 covers 10 bases. The CDR3 runs 14 residues. CDR1 and CDR2 from the germline V gene are SGHTA and FQGNSA. Here the CDR3 reads CVSSATGGSYGYTF. The CDR3 region has the DNA TGTGTCAGCAGCGCGACAGGGGGCAGCTATGGCTACACCTTC.

The chain uses TRBV9 and TRBJ2-1; TRBD2 might be the D (5 bases). The CDR3 runs to 16 residues. Germline V lookup: CDR1 SGDLS, CDR2 YYNGEE. V shed 0 bases and J shed 4 bases, with 14 bases lying between them. The CDR3 bases are TGTGCCAGCAGCGTAGGAGAGGGATTCCATTACAATGAGCAGTTCTTC. This encodes CASSVGEGFHYNEQFF.

The rearrangement joins TRBV7-8 to TRBJ1-1; D possibly corresponds to TRBD1 (6 bases). The V end was cut by 4 bases, the J end by 1 base, with 13 bases between. CDR3 length: 15 residues. Germline V gene sequence: CDR1 SGHVS, CDR2 FQNEAQ. The CDR3 loop is CASSSRQAENTEAFF. CDR3 DNA: TGTGCCAGCAGCTCCCGACAGGCGGAGAACACTGAAGCTTTCTTT. Complete variable domain (other parts from reference TRBV7-8 and TRBJ1-1): GAGVSQSPRYKVAKRGQDVALRCDPISGHVSLFWYQQALGQGPEFLTYFQNEAQLDKSGLPSDRFFAERPEGSVSTLKIQRTQQEDSAVYLCASSSRQAENTEAFFGQGTRLTVV.

Many counts were recorded for this clonotype. The rearrangement links TRBV27 to TRBJ1-1, with TRBD1 as a possible D gene (6 bases). The length of the CDR3 is 14 residues. The V end was cut by 5 bases, the J end by 0 bases, with 10 bases between. Per germline, CDR1 MNHEY and CDR2 SMNVEV (reference sequence). The CDR3 DNA reads as TGTGCCAGCAGTGCGCGGGACATGAACACTGAAGCTTTCTTT. This gives the protein CASSARDMNTEAFF.

The rearrangement joins TRBV30 to TRBJ1-2, with a tentative D call TRBD1 (5 bases). The CDR3 contains 13 residues. Trimming left V 6 bases short and J 3 bases short, with 14 bases between. The germline V gene encodes CDR1 GTSNPN and CDR2 SVGIG (reference sequence). CDR3 residues: CACPRGGDYGYTF. The CDR3 coding sequence is TGTGCCTGCCCCCGCGGGGGTGACTATGGCTACACCTTC.

This clonotype was counted ten times or more. The rearrangement links TRBV7-2 to TRBJ2-7; D tentatively reads TRBD1 or TRBD2 (6 bases each). The germline V and J ends were trimmed by 1 base and 7 bases, with 14 bases remaining between them. Germline lookup yields CDR1 SGHTA and CDR2 FQGNSA. This CDR3 has 14 amino acids. Written as DNA, the CDR3 is TGTGCCAGCAGCTTAGAGGGGGGCCTTGGGGAGCAGTACTTC. It encodes CASSLEGGLGEQYF.

As to this clonotype: This could be a read error, since a much larger clone is one nucleotide away. This chain links TRBV21-1 with TRBJ2-4; no check of the table's D call, TRBD1, against the DNA was made. TRBV21-1 is shown as a pseudogene. The CDR3 has 9 amino acids. CDR3 sequence reads: CARKGEQHF. CDR3 DNA sequence: TGTGCCAGAAAAGGGGAGCAGCACTTC.

Comments on this clonotype: A much more abundant neighbour one base away suggests this may be a read error. This chain connects TRBV29-1 to TRBJ2-7; D unclear. Germline CDR1 and CDR2: SQVTM and ANQGSEA. There are 12 residues in the CDR3. V was cut by 6 bases and J by 7 bases, with 16 bases left in between. The CDR3 here is CSVVLGGWEQYF. The CDR3 bases are TGCAGCGTGGTGTTGGGTGGCTGGGAGCAGTACTTC.

This clonotype was picked up many times. This sequence joins TRBV20-1 and TRBJ2-5, with 13 bases lining up with TRBD2. The ends lost 6 bases at V and 2 bases at J; junction bases unmatched: 3. Germline CDR1 is DFQATT and CDR2 is SNEGSKA (reference sequence). The length of the CDR3 is 14 residues. CDR3 sequence reads: CSAMTSGGQETQYF. CDR3 nucleotides: TGCAGTGCAATGACTAGCGGGGGGCAAGAGACCCAGTACTTC.

This clonotype occurred a few times. The rearrangement uses TRBV25-1 and TRBJ2-1; tentatively, D is TRBD1 or TRBD2 (5 bases each). The V and J ends lost 2 bases and 8 bases respectively, with 13 bases between them. In germline, CDR1 is MGHDK, CDR2 SYGVNS. The length of the CDR3 is 14 residues. CDR3 in amino acids: CASSEVQGSDEQFF. The CDR3 DNA reads as TGTGCCAGCAGTGAAGTGCAGGGTAGCGATGAGCAGTTCTTC.

As regards this clonotype: A read error is possible here, since a much larger clone lies one base away. The chain has TRBV20-1 and TRBJ2-7; 11 bases fit TRBD2. J gave up 2 bases and V 3 bases, and 0 bases lay outside the gene matches. This CDR3 has 13 amino acids. The germline V gene encodes CDR1 DFQATT and CDR2 SNEGSKA (reference sequence). The CDR3 DNA sequence: TGCAGTGCTAGGGGACTAGCGGCCTACGAGCAGTACTTC. Its protein is CSARGLAAYEQYF.